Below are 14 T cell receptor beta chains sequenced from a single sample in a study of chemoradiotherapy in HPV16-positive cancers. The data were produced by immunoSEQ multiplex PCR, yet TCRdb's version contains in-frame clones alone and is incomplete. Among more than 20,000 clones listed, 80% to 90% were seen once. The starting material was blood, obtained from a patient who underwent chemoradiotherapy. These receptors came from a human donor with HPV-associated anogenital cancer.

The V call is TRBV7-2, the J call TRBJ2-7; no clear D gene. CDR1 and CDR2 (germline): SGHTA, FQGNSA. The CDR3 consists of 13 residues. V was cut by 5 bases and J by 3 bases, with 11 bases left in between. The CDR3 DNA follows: TGTGCCAGCAGCGATCGACCCAGCTACGAGCAGTACTTC. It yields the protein CASSDRPSYEQYF. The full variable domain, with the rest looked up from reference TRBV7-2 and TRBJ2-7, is GAGVSQSPSNKVTEKGKDVELRCDPISGHTALYWYRQSLGQGLEFLIYFQGNSAPDKSGLPSDRFSAERTGGSVSTLTIQRTQQEDSAVYLCASSDRPSYEQYFGPGTRLTVT.

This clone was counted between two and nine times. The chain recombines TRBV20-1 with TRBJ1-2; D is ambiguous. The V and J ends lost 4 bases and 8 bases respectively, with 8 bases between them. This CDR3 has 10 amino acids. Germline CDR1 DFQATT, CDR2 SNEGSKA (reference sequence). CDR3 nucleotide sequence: TGCAGTGCTACCACTTTGGGCTACACCTTC. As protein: CSATTLGYTF.

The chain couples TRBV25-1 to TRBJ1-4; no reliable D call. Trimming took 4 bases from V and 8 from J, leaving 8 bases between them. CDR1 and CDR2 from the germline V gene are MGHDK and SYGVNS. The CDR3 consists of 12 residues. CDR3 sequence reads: CASSAGGEKLFF. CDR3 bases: TGTGCCAGCAGTGCCGGCGGCGAAAAACTGTTTTTT.

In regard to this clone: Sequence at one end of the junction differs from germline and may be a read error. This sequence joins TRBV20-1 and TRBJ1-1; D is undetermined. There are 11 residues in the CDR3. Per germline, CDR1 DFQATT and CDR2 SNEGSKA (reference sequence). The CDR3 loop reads CSAREVPEAFF. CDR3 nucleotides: TGCAGTGCTCGAGAGGTTCCCGAAGCTTTCTTT.

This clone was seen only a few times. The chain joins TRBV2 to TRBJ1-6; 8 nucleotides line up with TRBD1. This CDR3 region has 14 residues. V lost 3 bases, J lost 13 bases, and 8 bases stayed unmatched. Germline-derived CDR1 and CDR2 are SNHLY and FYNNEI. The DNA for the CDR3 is TGTGCCAGCAGTGAGGACAGGGCTAACTTCCCCCTCCACTTT. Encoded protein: CASSEDRANFPLHF.

The DNA of the CDR3 is TGCGCCAGCAGCGCACGTACACCGGGACAGAGGATGTACGAGCAGTACTTC. As protein: CASSARTPGQRMYEQYF. The chain recombines TRBV5-1 with TRBJ2-7, with 7 bases that match TRBD1. Per germline, CDR1 SGHRS and CDR2 YFSETQ. The V and J ends lost 4 bases and 4 bases, in that order; junction bases with no gene match: 17. This CDR3 has 17 amino acids.

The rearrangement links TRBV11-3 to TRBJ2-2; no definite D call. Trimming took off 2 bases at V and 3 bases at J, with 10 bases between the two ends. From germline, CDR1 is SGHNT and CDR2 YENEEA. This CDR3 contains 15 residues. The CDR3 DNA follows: TGTGCCAGCAGCTTATCTTCGGGTTACACCGGGGAGCTGTTTTTT. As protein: CASSLSSGYTGELFF.

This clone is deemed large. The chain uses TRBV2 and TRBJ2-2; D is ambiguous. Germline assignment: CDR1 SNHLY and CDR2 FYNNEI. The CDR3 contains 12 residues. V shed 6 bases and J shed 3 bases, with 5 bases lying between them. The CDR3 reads CASSWYTGELFF. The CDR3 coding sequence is TGTGCCAGCAGCTGGTACACCGGGGAGCTGTTTTTT.

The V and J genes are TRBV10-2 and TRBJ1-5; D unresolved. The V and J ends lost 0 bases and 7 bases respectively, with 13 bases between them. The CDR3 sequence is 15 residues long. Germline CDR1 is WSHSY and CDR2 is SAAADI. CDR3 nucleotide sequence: TGCGCCAGCAGTGAGTCTGGAGGAGGAGGGCAGCCCCAGCATTTT. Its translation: CASSESGGGGQPQHF.

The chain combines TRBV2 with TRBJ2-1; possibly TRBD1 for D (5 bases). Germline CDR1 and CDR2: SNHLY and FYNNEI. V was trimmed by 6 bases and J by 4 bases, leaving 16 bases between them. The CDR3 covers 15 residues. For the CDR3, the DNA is TGTGCCAGCAGCGTCGCCGCAGGGTCATACAATGAGCAGTTCTTC. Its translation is CASSVAAGSYNEQFF.

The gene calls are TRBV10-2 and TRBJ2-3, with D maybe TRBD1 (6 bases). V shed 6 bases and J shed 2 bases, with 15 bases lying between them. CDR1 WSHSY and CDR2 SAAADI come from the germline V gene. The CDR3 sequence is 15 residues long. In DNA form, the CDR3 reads TGCGCCAGCAGCAGGCTGGGGGCCGACACAGATACGCAGTATTTT. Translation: CASSRLGADTDTQYF.

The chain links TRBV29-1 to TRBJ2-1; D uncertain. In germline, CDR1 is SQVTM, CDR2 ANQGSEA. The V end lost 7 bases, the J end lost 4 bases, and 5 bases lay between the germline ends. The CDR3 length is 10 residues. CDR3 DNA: TGCAGCGGCCTTTACAATGAGCAGTTCTTC. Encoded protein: CSGLYNEQFF.

CDR3 bases: TGTGCCAGCAGCGGACTAGCGCTTAACACCGGGGAGCTGTTTTTT. It encodes CASSGLALNTGELFF. V usage is TRBV14 and J usage is TRBJ2-2, with 9 positions matching TRBD2. From germline, CDR1 is SGHDN and CDR2 FVKESK. The J segment lost 2 bases and the V segment lost 5 bases, leaving 3 bases of the junction unmatched. The CDR3 has 15 amino acids.

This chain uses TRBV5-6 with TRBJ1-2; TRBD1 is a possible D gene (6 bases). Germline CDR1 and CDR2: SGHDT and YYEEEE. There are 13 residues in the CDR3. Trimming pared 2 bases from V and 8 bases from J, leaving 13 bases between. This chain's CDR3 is CASSFGTKGGYTF. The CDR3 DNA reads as TGTGCCAGCAGCTTTGGGACAAAGGGAGGCTACACCTTC.